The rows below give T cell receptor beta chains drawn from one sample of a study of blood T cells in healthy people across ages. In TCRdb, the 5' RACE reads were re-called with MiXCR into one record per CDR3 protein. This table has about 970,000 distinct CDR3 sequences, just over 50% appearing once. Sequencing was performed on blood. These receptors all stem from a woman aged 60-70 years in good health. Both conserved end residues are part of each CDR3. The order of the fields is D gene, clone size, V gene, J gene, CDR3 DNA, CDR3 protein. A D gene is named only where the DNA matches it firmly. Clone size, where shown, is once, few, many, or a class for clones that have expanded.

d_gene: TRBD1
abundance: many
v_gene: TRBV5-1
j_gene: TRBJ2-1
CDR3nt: TGCGCCAGCAGCTGGGGACAGGGTGGGGATGAGCAGTTCTTC
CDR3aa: CASSWGQGGDEQFF

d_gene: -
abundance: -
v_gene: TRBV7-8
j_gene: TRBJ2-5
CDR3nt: TGTGCCAGCAGCCTGGGGCAATGGACTATAGAGACCCAGTACTTC
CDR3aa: CASSLGQWTIETQYF

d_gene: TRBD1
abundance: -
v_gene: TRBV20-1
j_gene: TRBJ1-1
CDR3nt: TGCAGTGCTAGAAACAGGGGCACTGAAGCTTTCTTT
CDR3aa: CSARNRGTEAFF

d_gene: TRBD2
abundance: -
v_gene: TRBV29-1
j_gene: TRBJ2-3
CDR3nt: TGCAGCGTTGCTTCCGGGACTAGCGGGAGACCCAGCACAGATACGCAGTATTTT
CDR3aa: CSVASGTSGRPSTDTQYF

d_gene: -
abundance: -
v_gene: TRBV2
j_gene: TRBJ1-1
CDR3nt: TGTGCCAGCAGTGTCGGCTATAACACTGAAGCTTTCTTT
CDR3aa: CASSVGYNTEAFF

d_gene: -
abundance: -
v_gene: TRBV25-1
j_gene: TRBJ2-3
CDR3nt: TGTGCCAGCAGTGGGTCGGTGAGAAATACGCAGTATTTT
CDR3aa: CASSGSVRNTQYF

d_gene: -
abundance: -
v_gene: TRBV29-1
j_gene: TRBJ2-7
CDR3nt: TGCAGCGTTGGAAGGGCCGGCGAGCAGTACTTC
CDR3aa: CSVGRAGEQYF

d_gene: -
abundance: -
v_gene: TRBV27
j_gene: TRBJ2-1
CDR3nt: TGTGCCAGCAGTTTCTTAGGGGGGGGTGGTGAGCGGTTCTTC
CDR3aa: CASSFLGGGGERFF

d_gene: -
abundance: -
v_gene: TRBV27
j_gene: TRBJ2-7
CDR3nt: TGTGCCAGCAGTTTCGGGGGATTCGTCAACGAGCAGTACTTC
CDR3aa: CASSFGGFVNEQYF

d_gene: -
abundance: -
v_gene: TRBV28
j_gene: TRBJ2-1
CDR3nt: TGTGCCAGCAGCTTTGACCGACTAGCCTACAATGAGCAGTTCTTC
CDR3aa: CASSFDRLAYNEQFF

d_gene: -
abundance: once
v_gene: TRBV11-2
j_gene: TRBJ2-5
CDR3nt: TGTGCCAGCCAGAGCAGTCAAGAGACCCAGTACTTC
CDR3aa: CASQSSQETQYF

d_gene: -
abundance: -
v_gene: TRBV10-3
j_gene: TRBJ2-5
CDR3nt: TGTGCCATCAGTGAGTCGACGGCAGGGCAAGAGACCCAGTACTTC
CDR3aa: CAISESTAGQETQYF

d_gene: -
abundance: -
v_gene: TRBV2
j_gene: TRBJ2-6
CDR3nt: TGTGCCGGCGAGGGATTTATCTCTGGGGCCAACGTCCTGACTTTC
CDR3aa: CAGEGFISGANVLTF

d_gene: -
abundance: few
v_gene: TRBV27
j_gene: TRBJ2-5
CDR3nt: TGTGCCAGCAGTTCCCCTCGAGCGGGCGGGGAGACCCAGTACTTC
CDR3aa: CASSSPRAGGETQYF

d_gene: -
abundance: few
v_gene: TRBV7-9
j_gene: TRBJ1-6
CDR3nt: TGTGCCAGCAGCCCAATGGGCTCCTATAATTCACCCCTCCACTTT
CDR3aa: CASSPMGSYNSPLHF

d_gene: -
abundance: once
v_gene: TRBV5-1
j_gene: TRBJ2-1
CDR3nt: TGCGCCAGCAAGGTACAGGTAACACACAATGAGCAGTTCTTC
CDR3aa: CASKVQVTHNEQFF

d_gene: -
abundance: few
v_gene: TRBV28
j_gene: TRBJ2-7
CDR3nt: TGTGCCAGCAGCCAATCCCCTTACGAGCAGTACTTC
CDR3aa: CASSQSPYEQYF

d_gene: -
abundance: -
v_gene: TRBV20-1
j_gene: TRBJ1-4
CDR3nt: TGCAGTGCTAGAGATCCTTGGACAGCCGATAATGAAAAACTGTTTTTT
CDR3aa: CSARDPWTADNEKLFF

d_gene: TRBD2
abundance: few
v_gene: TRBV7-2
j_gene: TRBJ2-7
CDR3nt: TGTGCCAGCAGCTACCTTGGACTAGCCTCCTACGAGCAGTACTTC
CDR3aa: CASSYLGLASYEQYF

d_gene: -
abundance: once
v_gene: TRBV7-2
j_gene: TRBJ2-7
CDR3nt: TGTGCCAGCAGCGTATACCGAAGCTACGAGCAGTACTTC
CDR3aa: CASSVYRSYEQYF

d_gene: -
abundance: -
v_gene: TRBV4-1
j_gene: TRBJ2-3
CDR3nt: TGCGCCAGCAGCCAAGGAGATACGTCGTTGGATACGCAGTATTTT
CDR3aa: CASSQGDTSLDTQYF

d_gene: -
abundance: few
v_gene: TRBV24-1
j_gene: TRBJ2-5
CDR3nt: TGTGCCACCAGTGATTTAGAGACAGTGGAGACCCAGTACTTC
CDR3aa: CATSDLETVETQYF

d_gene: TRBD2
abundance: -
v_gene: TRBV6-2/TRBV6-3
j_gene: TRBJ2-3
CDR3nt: TGTGCCAGCAGCGGGACTAGCTATGTTTTGGATACGCAGTATTTT
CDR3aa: CASSGTSYVLDTQYF

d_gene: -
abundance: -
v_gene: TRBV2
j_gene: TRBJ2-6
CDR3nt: TGTGCCAGCAGCCGTACAGCGACTGGGGCCAACGTCCTGACTTTC
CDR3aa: CASSRTATGANVLTF

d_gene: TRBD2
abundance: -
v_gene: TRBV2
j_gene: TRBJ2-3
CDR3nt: TGTGCCAGTGGGCGGGGGGTCCTCCGCACAGATACGCAGTATTTT
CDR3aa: CASGRGVLRTDTQYF

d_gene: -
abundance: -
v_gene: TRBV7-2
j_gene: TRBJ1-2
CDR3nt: TGTGCCAGCAGGTCTTGGGGCTACACCTTC
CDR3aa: CASRSWGYTF

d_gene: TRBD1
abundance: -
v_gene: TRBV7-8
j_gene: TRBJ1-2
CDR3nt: TGTGCCAGCAGGACCGGGACAGGGGTTAATTTGGGTGGCTACACCTTC
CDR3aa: CASRTGTGVNLGGYTF

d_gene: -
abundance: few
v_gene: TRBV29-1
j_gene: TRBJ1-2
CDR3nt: TGCAGCGTTGAAGAGGCACCCTTCTATGGCTACACCTTC
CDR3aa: CSVEEAPFYGYTF

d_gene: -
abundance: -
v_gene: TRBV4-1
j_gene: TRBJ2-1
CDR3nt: TGCGCCAGCAGCCAAGGGGCGTCTGGGGTAGATGAGCAGTTCTTC
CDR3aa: CASSQGASGVDEQFF

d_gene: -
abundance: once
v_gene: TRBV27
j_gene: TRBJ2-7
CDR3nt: TGTGCCAGCAGAGAAAGGACAGGACTATACGAGCAGTACTTC
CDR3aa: CASRERTGLYEQYF

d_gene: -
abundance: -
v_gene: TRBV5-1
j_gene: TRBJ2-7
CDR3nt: TGCGCCAGCACCCCCTGGGCGAGTTGCGAGCAGTACTTC
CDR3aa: CASTPWASCEQYF

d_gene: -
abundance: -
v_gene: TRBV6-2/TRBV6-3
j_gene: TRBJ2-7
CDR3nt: TGTGCCAGCAGTGCCCGAGGGGCGTTCGACGAGCAGTACTTC
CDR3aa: CASSARGAFDEQYF

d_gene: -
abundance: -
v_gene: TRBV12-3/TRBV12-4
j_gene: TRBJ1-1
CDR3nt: TGTGCCAGCCTCCCCGGGGGAAGGAACACTGAAGCTTTCTTT
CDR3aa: CASLPGGRNTEAFF

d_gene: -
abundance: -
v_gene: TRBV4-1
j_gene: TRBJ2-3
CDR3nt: TGCGCCAGCAGCCTCCCCATGGCCTTAGATACGCAGTATTTT
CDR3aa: CASSLPMALDTQYF

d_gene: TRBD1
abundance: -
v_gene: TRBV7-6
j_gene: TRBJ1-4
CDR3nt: TGTGCCAGCAGCTTGGACAGGATCCGTGAAAAACTGTTTTTT
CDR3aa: CASSLDRIREKLFF

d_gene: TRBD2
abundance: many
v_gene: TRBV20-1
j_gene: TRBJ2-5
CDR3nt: TGCAGTGCTAGTTCCTCTAGCGGGACAAAGACCCAGTACTTC
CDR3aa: CSASSSSGTKTQYF

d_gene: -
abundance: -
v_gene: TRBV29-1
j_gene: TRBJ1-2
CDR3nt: TGCAGCGCGTCGGGGGCCGCGGGCAACTATGGCTACGCCTTC
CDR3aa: CSASGAAGNYGYAF

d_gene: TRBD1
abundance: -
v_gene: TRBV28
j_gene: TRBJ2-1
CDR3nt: TGTGCCAGCAAGACAGGGGGCTACAATGAGCGGTTCTTC
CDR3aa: CASKTGGYNERFF

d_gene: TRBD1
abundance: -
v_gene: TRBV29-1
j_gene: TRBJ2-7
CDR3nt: TGCAGCGCGGGGACAGGGGTCTACGAGCAGTACTTC
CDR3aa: CSAGTGVYEQYF

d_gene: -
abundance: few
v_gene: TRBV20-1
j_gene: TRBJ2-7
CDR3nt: TGCAGTGCTTCCTACTACGAGCAGTACTTC
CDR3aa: CSASYYEQYF

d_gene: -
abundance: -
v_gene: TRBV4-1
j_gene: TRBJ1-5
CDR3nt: TGCGCCAGCAGCCTCGTATCTTCGGCCGGGGGCAATCAGCCCCAGCATTTT
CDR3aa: CASSLVSSAGGNQPQHF

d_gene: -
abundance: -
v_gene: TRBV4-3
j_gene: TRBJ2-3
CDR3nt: TGCGCCAGCAGCCCGAACAGGGTAAATACGCAGTATTTT
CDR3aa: CASSPNRVNTQYF

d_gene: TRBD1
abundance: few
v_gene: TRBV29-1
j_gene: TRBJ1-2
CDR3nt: TGCAGCTTCAGGACAGGGGGCTCGGGTATTTACGGCTACACCTTC
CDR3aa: CSFRTGGSGIYGYTF

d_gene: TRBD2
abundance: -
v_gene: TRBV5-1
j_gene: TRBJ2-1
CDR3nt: TGCGCCAGCAGCTTGCTAGCGGGAGGGGCGGCCCTCAATGAGCAGTTCTTC
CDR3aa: CASSLLAGGAALNEQFF

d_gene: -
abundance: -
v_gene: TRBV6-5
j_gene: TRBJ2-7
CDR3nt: TGTGCCAGCAGACTGGACTTCCTCTCCTACGAGCAGTACTTC
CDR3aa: CASRLDFLSYEQYF

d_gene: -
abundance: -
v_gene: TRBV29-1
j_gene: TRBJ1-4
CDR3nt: TGCAGCGTTCTCAGCGATGAAAAACTGTTTTTT
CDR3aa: CSVLSDEKLFF

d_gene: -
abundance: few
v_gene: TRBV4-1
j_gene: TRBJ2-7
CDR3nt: TGCGCCAGCAGCCAAGATTGGCACGAGCAGTACTTC
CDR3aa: CASSQDWHEQYF

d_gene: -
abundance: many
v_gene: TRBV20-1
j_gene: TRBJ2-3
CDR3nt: TGCAGTGCTAGAGAAATCGCGCGGCCCGCAGATACGCAGTATTTT
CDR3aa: CSAREIARPADTQYF

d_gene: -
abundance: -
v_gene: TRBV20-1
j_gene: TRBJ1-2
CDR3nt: TGCAGTGCTAGGGGGCGTCGGGACTTGCATGGCTACACCTTC
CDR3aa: CSARGRRDLHGYTF

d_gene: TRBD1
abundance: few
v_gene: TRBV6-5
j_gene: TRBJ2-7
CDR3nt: TGTGCCAGCAGTACCTCCGGGACAGGGGGCATCGAGCAGTACTTC
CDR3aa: CASSTSGTGGIEQYF

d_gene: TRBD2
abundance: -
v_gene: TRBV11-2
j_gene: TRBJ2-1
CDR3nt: TGTGCCAGCAGCTTAGTGTTTGGGCGGGAGGCCTACGAGCAGTTCTTC
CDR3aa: CASSLVFGREAYEQFF

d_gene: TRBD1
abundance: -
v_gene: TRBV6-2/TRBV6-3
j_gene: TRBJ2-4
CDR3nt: TGTGCCAGCAGTCATAGGGACAGCTACCCGCTGTACTTC
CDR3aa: CASSHRDSYPLYF

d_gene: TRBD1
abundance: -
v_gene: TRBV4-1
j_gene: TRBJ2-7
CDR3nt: TGCGCCAGCAGCCTTGGACAGGGCTCCTACGAGCAGCACTTC
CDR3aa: CASSLGQGSYEQHF

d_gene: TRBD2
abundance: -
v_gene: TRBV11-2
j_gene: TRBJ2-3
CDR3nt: TGTGCCAGCAGCCCCGGGGGGGCGTTCACAGATACGCAGTATTTT
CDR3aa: CASSPGGAFTDTQYF

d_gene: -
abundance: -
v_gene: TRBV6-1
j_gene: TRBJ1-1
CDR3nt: TGTGCCAGCAGTGAACACCTGAACACTGAAGCTTTCTTT
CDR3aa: CASSEHLNTEAFF